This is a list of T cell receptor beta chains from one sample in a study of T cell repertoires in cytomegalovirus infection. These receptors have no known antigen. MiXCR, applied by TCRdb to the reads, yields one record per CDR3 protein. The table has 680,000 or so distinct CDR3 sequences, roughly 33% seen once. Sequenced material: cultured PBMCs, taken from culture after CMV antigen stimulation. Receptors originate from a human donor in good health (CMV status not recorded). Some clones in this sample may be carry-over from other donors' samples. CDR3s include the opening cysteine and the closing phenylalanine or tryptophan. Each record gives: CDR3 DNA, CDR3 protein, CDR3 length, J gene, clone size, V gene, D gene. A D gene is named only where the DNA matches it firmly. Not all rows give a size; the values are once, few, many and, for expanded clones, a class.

TGTGCCAGCAGTTACCGCGCTCCCGACAGGCGCTACGAGCAGTACTTC,CASSYRAPDRRYEQYF,16,TRBJ2-7,few,TRBV6-5,.
TGTGCCAGCGGGGGTGCTGGAAACACCATATATTTT,CASGGAGNTIYF,12,TRBJ1-3,few,TRBV19,.
TGTGCCAGCAGAGTAGCGGTGGGCAATGAGCAGTTCTTC,CASRVAVGNEQFF,13,TRBJ2-1,.,TRBV6-1,.
TGTGCCAGCAGCTTAAAGGTCCAGGGCGCAGATACGCAGTATTTT,CASSLKVQGADTQYF,15,TRBJ2-3,.,TRBV7-9,.
TGTGCCAGCAGCCCGGACGGCCGGACGAATCAGCCCCAGCATTTT,CASSPDGRTNQPQHF,15,TRBJ1-5,many,TRBV7-8,.
TGTGCCAGTAGTACGGGGACCGCCTCTGGAAACACCATATATTTT,CASSTGTASGNTIYF,15,TRBJ1-3,many,TRBV19,.
TGTGCCAGCAGCCCTCACCCGGGACTAGCGGGGCTCGAGGCATTC,CASSPHPGLAGLEAF,15,TRBJ2-7,.,TRBV11-3,TRBD2
TGTGCCACCCTACCTCAACGTGACACTGAAGCTTTCTTT,CATLPQRDTEAFF,13,TRBJ1-1,.,TRBV6-2/TRBV6-3,.
TGCGCCAGCAGCTTCCAGTCAAAACTGTTTTTT,CASSFQSKLFF,11,TRBJ1-4,.,TRBV5-1,.
TGCGCCAGCAGCCAACCGACAGTCTCCTACGAGCAGTACTTC,CASSQPTVSYEQYF,14,TRBJ2-7,few,TRBV4-1,.
TGTGCCAGCAGCTTAAGTAGTATAACCTACAATGAGCAGTTCTTC,CASSLSSITYNEQFF,15,TRBJ2-1,many,TRBV7-2,.
TGTGCCAGCAGCTTGACGTCTAACTATGGCTACACCTTC,CASSLTSNYGYTF,13,TRBJ1-2,few,TRBV5-5,.
TGTGCCAGCAGCCAAGGAGCGGACAGGGGCACAGATACGCAGTATTTT,CASSQGADRGTDTQYF,16,TRBJ2-3,.,TRBV5-4,TRBD1
TGTGCCAGCAGCTTAGAACCGACTACGCAGTTCTTC,CASSLEPTTQFF,12,TRBJ2-1,once,TRBV7-9,.
TGTGCCAGCAGCTTTTCCCCCCAGGGATATGACAATGAGCAGTTCTTC,CASSFSPQGYDNEQFF,16,TRBJ2-1,.,TRBV7-9,.
TGCGCCAGCAGCTTGGAGGGTACAGTTACGCAGTATTTT,CASSLEGTVTQYF,13,TRBJ2-3,.,TRBV5-1,.
TGCAGTGCTAGAGAAGCTTACAATGAGCAGTTCTTC,CSAREAYNEQFF,12,TRBJ2-1,once,TRBV20-1,.
TGTGCCATCAGTCGGGACTTTAGCTCCTACGAGCAGTACTTC,CAISRDFSSYEQYF,14,TRBJ2-7,few,TRBV10-3,.
TGTGCCAGCAGTTTACGTTGGGAGCCCCAGCATTTT,CASSLRWEPQHF,12,TRBJ1-5,few,TRBV12-3/TRBV12-4,.
TGCGCCGGGGGACTTTACACCGGGGAGCTGTTTTTT,CAGGLYTGELFF,12,TRBJ2-2,few,TRBV10-2,.